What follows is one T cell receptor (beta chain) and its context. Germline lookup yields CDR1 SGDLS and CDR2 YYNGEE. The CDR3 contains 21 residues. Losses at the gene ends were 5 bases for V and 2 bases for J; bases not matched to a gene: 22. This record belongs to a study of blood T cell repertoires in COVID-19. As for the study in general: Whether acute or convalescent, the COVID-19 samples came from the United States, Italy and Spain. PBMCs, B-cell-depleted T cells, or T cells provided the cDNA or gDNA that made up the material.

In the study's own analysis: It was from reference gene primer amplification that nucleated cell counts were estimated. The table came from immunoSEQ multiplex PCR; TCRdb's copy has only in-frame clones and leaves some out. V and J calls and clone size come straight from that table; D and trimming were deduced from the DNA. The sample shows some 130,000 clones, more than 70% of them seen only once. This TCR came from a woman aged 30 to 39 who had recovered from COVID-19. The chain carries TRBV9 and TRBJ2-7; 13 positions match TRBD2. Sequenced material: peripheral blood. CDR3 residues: CASRARLTGGQGTSGAYEQYF. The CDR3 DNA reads TGTGCCAGCAGGGCAAGGCTGACCGGAGGACAGGGGACTAGCGGGGCCTACGAGCAGTACTTC.